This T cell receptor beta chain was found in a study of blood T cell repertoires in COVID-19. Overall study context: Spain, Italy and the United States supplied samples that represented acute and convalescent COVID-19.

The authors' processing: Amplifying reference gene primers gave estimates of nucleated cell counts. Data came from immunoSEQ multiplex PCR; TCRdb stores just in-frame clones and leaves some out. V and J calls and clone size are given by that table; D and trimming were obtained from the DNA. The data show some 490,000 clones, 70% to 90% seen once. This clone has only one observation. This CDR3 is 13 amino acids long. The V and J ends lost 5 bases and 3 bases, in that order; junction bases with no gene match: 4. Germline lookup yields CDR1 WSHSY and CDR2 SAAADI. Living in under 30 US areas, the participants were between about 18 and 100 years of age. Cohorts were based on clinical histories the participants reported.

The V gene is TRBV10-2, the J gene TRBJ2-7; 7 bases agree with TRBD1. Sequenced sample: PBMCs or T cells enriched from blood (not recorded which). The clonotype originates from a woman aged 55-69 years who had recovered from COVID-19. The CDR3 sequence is CASSPDRVYEQYV. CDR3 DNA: TGCGCCAGCAGTCCTGACAGGGTCTACGAGCAGTACGTC.